This T cell receptor beta chain was observed in a study of blood T cell repertoires in COVID-19. The overall study: There were acute and convalescent COVID-19 samples, and they came from the United States, Italy and Spain. The analysed material was cDNA or gDNA that came from T cells, B-cell-depleted T cells, or PBMCs.

In the source study's methods: How many nucleated cells were present was estimated from reference gene primer amplification. Clones were sequenced by immunoSEQ multiplex PCR, and TCRdb holds only the in-frame ones, with some missing. V, J and clone size are taken as reported in that table, and D and trimming were inferred from the DNA itself. The sample shows about 180,000 clones, 85% to 90% of them seen only once. Comments on this clone: This specimen includes other DNA sequences encoding the same CDR3.

The CDR3 sequence is 14 residues long. V lost 3 bases to trimming and J lost 5 bases, with 8 bases between them. CDR1 is KGHSH and CDR2 is LQKENI in the germline V gene. The Seattle site enrolled patients during active infection and followed them longitudinally. The TCR comes from a man aged 60-69 years with COVID-19, enrolled during active disease. What was sequenced was peripheral blood. The chain links TRBV18 to TRBJ1-6; D possibly corresponds to TRBD1 (5 bases). CDR3 residues: CASSPSGNNSPLHF. The DNA of the CDR3 is TGTGCCAGCTCACCGTCAGGGAATAATTCACCCCTCCACTTT. Variable domain in full (rest from reference TRBV18 and TRBJ1-6): NAGVMQNPRHLVRRRGQEARLRCSPMKGHSHVYWYRQLPEEGLKFMVYLQKENIIDESGMPKERFSAEFPKEGPSILRIQQVVRGDSAAYFCASSPSGNNSPLHFGNGTRLTVT.